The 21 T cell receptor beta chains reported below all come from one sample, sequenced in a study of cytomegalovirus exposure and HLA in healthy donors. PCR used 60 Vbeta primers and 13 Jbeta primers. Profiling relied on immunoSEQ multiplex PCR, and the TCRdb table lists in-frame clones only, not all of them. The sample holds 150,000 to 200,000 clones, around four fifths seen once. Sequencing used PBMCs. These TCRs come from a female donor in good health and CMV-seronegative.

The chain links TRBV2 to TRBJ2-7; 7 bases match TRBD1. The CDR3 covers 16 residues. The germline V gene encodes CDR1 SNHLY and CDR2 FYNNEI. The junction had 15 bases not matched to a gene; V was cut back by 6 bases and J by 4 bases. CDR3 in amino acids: CASRRPSGQAGYEQYF. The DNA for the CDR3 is TGTGCCAGCAGGCGCCCGAGCGGACAGGCTGGTTACGAGCAGTACTTC.

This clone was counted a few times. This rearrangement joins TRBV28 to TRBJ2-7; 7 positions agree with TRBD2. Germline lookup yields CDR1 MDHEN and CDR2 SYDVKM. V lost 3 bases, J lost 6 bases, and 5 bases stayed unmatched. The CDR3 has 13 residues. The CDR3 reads CASSLGGSGEQYF. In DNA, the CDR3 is TGTGCCAGCAGTTTGGGGGGGTCAGGCGAGCAGTACTTC.

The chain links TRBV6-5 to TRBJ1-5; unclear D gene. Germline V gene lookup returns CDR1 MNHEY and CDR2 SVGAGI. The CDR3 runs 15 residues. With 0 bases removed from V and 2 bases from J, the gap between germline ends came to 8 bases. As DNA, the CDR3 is TGTGCCAGCAGTTACTCCGACGCGGGCAATCAGCCCCAGCATTTT. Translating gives CASSYSDAGNQPQHF.

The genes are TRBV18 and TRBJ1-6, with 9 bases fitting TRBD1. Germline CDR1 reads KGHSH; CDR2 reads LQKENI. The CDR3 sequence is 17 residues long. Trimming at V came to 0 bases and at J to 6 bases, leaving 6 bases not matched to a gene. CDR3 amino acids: CASSPPGTGSINSPLHF. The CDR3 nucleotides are TGTGCCAGCTCACCACCGGGGACAGGGTCGATTAATTCACCCCTCCACTTT.

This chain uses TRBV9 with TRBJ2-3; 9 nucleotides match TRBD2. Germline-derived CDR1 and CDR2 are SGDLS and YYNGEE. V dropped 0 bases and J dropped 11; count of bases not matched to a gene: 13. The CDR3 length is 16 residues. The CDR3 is CASSVVGSGGVQVQYF. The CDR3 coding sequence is TGTGCCAGCAGCGTAGTCGGTAGCGGGGGAGTCCAGGTGCAGTATTTT.

As DNA, the CDR3 is TGTGCCATCAGTACAAGCGGAGAGAGCACAGATACGCAGTATTTT. Translation: CAISTSGESTDTQYF. The rearrangement uses TRBV10-3 and TRBJ2-3, with D possibly being TRBD2 (5 bases). Germline-derived CDR1 and CDR2 are ENHRY and SYGVKD. The CDR3 spans 15 residues. V lost 5 bases, J lost 0 bases, and 12 bases lay in between.

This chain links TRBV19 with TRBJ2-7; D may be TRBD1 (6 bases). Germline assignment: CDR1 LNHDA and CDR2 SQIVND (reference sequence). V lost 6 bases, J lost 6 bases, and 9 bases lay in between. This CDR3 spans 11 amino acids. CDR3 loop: CASSLTGEQYF. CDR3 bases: TGTGCCAGTAGCTTGACAGGCGAGCAGTACTTC.

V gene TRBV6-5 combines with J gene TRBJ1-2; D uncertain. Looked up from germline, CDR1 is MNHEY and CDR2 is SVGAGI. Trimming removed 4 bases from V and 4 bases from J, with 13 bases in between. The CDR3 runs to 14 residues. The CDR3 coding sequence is TGTGCCAGCAGTTTAGTCGCGGAGGGCTATGGCTACACCTTC. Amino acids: CASSLVAEGYGYTF.

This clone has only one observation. CDR3 DNA sequence: TGTGCCAGCTCAGCCACGGGACAAGAGACCCAGTACTTC. Its protein product is CASSATGQETQYF. The chain joins TRBV18 to TRBJ2-5, with D perhaps TRBD2 (5 bases). Germline assignment: CDR1 KGHSH and CDR2 LQKENI. V was trimmed by 5 bases and J by 2 bases, leaving 9 bases between them. CDR3 length: 13 amino acids. The whole variable domain, filled in from reference TRBV18 and TRBJ2-5, reads NAGVMQNPRHLVRRRGQEARLRCSPMKGHSHVYWYRQLPEEGLKFMVYLQKENIIDESGMPKERFSAEFPKEGPSILRIQQVVRGDSAAYFCASSATGQETQYFGPGTRLLVL.

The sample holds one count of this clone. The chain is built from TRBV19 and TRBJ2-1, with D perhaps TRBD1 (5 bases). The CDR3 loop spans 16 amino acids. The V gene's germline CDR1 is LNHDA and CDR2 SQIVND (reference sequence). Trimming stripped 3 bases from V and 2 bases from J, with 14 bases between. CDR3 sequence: CASSILGATTYNEQFF. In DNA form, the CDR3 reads TGTGCCAGTAGTATCCTAGGGGCCACCACCTACAATGAGCAGTTCTTC.

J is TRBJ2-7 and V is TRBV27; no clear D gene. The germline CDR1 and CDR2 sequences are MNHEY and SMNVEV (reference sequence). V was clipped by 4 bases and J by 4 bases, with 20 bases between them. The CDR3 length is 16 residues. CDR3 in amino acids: CASSSYYFGSVYEQYF. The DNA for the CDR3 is TGTGCCAGCAGTTCTTATTACTTTGGTTCTGTATACGAGCAGTACTTC.

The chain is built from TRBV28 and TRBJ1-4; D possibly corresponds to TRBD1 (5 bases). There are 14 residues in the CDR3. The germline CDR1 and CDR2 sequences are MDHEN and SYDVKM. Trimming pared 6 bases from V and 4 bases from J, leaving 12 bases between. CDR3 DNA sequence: TGTGCCAGCAGCACGGGACTGCGTAATGAAAAACTGTTTTTT. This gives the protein CASSTGLRNEKLFF.

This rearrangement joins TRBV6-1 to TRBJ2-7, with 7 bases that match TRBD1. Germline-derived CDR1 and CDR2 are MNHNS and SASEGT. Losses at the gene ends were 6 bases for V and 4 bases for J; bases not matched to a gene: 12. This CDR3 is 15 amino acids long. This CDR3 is CASRATGTAIYEQYF. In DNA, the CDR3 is TGTGCCAGCAGGGCTACCGGGACAGCTATATACGAGCAGTACTTC.

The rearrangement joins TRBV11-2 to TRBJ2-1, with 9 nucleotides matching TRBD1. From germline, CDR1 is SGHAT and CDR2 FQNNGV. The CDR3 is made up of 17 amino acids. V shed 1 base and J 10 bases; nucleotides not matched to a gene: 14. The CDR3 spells CASSLAPNRGRSNEQFF. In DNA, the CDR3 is TGTGCCAGCAGCTTAGCCCCCAACAGGGGGCGAAGCAACGAGCAGTTCTTC.

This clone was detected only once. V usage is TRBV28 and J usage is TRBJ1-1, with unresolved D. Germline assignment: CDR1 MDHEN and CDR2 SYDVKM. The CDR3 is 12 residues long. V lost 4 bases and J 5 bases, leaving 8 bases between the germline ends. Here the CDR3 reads CASSYSSTEAFF. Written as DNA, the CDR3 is TGTGCCAGCAGTTATAGTAGTACTGAAGCTTTCTTT.

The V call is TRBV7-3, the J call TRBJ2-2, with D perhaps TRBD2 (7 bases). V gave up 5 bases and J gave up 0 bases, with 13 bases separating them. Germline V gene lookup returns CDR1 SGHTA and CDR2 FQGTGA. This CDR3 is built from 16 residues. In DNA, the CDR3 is TGTGCCAGCAGCCTCCAAGGGGGGGCGAACACCGGGGAGCTGTTTTTT. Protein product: CASSLQGGANTGELFF.

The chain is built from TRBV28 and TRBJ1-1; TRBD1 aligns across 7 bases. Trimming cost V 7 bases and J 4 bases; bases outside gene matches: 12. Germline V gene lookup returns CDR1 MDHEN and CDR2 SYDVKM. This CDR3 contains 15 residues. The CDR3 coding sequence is TGTGCCAGCAACGAAAGGACAGGCGCCCCCACTGAAGCTTTCTTT. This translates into CASNERTGAPTEAFF.

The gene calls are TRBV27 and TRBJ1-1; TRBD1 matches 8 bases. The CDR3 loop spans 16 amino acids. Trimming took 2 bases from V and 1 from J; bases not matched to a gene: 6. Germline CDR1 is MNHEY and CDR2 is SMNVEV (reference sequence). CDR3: CASSLRTGWENTEAFF. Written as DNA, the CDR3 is TGTGCCAGCAGTTTAAGGACAGGGTGGGAGAACACTGAAGCTTTCTTT.

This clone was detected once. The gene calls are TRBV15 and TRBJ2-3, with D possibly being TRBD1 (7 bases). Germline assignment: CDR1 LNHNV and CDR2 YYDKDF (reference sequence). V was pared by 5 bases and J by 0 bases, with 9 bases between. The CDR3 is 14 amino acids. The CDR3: CATSSGGSTDTQYF. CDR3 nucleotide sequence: TGTGCCACCAGCTCAGGGGGGAGCACAGATACGCAGTATTTT. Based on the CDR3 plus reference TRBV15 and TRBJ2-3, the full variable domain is DAMVIQNPRYQVTQFGKPVTLSCSQTLNHNVMYWYQQKSSQAPKLLFHYYDKDFNNEADTPDNFQSRRPNTSFCFLDIRSPGLGDTAMYLCATSSGGSTDTQYFGPGTRLTVL.

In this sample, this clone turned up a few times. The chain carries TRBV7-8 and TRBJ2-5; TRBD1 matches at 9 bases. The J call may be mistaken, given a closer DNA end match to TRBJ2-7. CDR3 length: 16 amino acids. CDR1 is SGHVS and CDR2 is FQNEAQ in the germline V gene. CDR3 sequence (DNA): TGTGCCAGCAGCTACGGGGGACAGGGTACCTCCTACGAGCAGTACTTC. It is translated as CASSYGGQGTSYEQYF.

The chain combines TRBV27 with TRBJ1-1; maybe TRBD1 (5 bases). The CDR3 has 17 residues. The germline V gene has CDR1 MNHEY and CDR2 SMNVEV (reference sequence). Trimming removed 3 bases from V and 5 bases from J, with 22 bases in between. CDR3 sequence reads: CASSFQPLRVGRTEAFF. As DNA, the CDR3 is TGTGCCAGCAGTTTTCAGCCGCTCAGGGTAGGGAGGACTGAAGCTTTCTTT.